The rows below give T cell receptor beta chains drawn from one sample of a study of T-cell reconstitution after alpha-beta-depleted transplantation in children. MiXCR, applied by TCRdb to the PCR reads, yields one record per CDR3 protein. Among about 610,000 distinct CDR3 sequences listed, over 20% were seen once. This specimen was PBMCs, taken before TCRalphabeta/CD19-depleted stem cell transplant. The origin of the receptors is a boy younger than two with Wiskott-Aldrich syndrome, due to receive a stem cell transplant. CDR3s include the opening cysteine and the closing phenylalanine or tryptophan. A D gene is named only where the DNA matches it firmly. A clone size is listed for some rows: how often the clone was seen (once, few, many), or a class if it is expanded.

>TRBD2|TRBV20-1|-|TRBJ2-3
TGCAGTGCTCCGAGCGGGGCCACAGATACGCAGTATTTT
CSAPSGATDTQYF
>-|TRBV6-1|few|TRBJ1-1
TGTGCCAGCAATCCTGACTCCCCGGGACACCGAGAAGCTTTCTTT
CASNPDSPGHREAFF
>-|TRBV5-8|once|TRBJ1-5
TGTGCCAGCAGCTCCGTGGGCCAGCCCCAGCATTTT
CASSSVGQPQHF
>-|TRBV5-1|few|TRBJ2-4
TGCGCCAGCAGCTTGGTTTCTGGGCTAGCCAAAAACATTCAGTACTTC
CASSLVSGLAKNIQYF
>-|TRBV28|few|TRBJ1-6
TGTGCCAGCAGTTTACGTCCGGAGGATTCACCCCTCCACTTT
CASSLRPEDSPLHF
>TRBD2|TRBV20-1|-|TRBJ2-3
TGCAGTGCTAGAGCCCCCCGGGGACTAGCAATTATCGTTACGCAGTATTTT
CSARAPRGLAIIVTQYF
>TRBD2|TRBV11-1|few|TRBJ2-7
TGTGCCAGCAGCTCAATCGTAGCGGGAGCAGACGAGCAGTACTTC
CASSSIVAGADEQYF
>-|TRBV12-3/TRBV12-4|few|TRBJ1-5
TGTGCCAGCTCAGGCCTAAATAGCAATCAGCCCCAGCATTTT
CASSGLNSNQPQHF
>TRBD1|TRBV7-3|few|TRBJ2-7
TGTGCCAGCAGCTGGGACAGGCGCTCAGAGCAGTACTTC
CASSWDRRSEQYF
>TRBD1|TRBV27|-|TRBJ2-1
TGTGCCAGCAGTTCCCCCGGGACAGGGCTAGATGAGCAGTTCTTC
CASSSPGTGLDEQFF
>-|TRBV20-1|-|TRBJ1-6
TGCAGTGCTAACGGGCGGCGGACCGATTCACCCCTCCACTTT
CSANGRRTDSPLHF
>-|TRBV2|-|TRBJ1-5
TGTGCCAGCAGTGAACAGCAGGGAGATCAGCCCCAGCATTTT
CASSEQQGDQPQHF
>TRBD2|TRBV5-1|few|TRBJ2-1
TGCGCCAGCAGCAAAAGCGGGAGGGCCTTGCCTGAGCAGTTCTTC
CASSKSGRALPEQFF
>-|TRBV28|few|TRBJ2-3
TGTGCCAGCAGTATCCGACAGCCTCTCACAGATACGCAGTATTTT
CASSIRQPLTDTQYF
>TRBD2|TRBV19|-|TRBJ2-1
TGTGCCAGTATGGGGGGAGGGCGGGATGAGCAGTTCTTC
CASMGGGRDEQFF
>-|TRBV5-1|-|TRBJ1-4
TGCGCCAGCAGCTTGGCTGCAGGGGTGACTAATGAAAAACTGTTTTTT
CASSLAAGVTNEKLFF
>-|TRBV5-1|-|TRBJ2-1
TGCGCCAGCAGCTCGTCTAGCATCAGCTCCTACAATGAGCAGTTCTTC
CASSSSSISSYNEQFF
>-|TRBV3-1|few|TRBJ1-4
TGTGCCAGCAGCCAAGACTTGGGGGCTAATGAAAAACTGTTTTTT
CASSQDLGANEKLFF
>TRBD2|TRBV20-1|-|TRBJ2-7
TGCAGTGCTGGACTAGCGGGAGGGGCCTACGAGCAGTACTTC
CSAGLAGGAYEQYF
>-|TRBV5-1|-|TRBJ2-3
TGCGCCAGCAGCTTTTTCTCAACAGATACGCAGTATTTT
CASSFFSTDTQYF
>TRBD1|TRBV9|many|TRBJ2-1
TGTGCCAGCAGCGTAGGAGGACAGGGCAGGGAGCAGTTCTTC
CASSVGGQGREQFF
>-|TRBV12-3/TRBV12-4|-|TRBJ2-7
TGTGCCAGCAGAATTTCGACAGGCCACGAGCAGTACTTC
CASRISTGHEQYF
>-|TRBV7-8|many|TRBJ2-5
TGTGCCAGCAGTCGAAGGGGGCAAGAGACCCAGTACTTC
CASSRRGQETQYF
>TRBD1|TRBV19|-|TRBJ1-1
TGTGCCAGTATAGCCCCAGGGGGGAACACTGAAGCTTTCTTT
CASIAPGGNTEAFF
>TRBD2|TRBV28|-|TRBJ2-3
TGTGCCAGCAGTAGCGGGAGGGCGCGAAGGGGCCGCACAGATACGCAGTATTTT
CASSSGRARRGRTDTQYF
>TRBD1|TRBV5-1|-|TRBJ1-1
TGCGCCAGCAGCCTTGACGGGACAGGGACCACTGAAGCTTTCTTT
CASSLDGTGTTEAFF
>-|TRBV6-1|-|TRBJ2-1
TGTGCCACCAGACGGGACCTTAACAATGAGCAGTTCTTC
CATRRDLNNEQFF
>-|TRBV5-5|-|TRBJ2-1
TGTGCCAGCAACCCAGGAGGGGGATTTGCCTACAATGAGCAGTTCTTC
CASNPGGGFAYNEQFF